Described below is a single TCR beta chain sequence and its context. Only a few counts were recorded for this clonotype. The antigen it recognizes is unknown. Base qualities are not at hand, and no much larger clone is one base apart. The germline ends are 15 bases apart after V is trimmed by 6 bases and J by 0 bases. From the cysteine through the phenylalanine, the CDR3 covers 15 amino acids. Of all the DNA, just the CDR3 is kept, 45 bases in frame from base 1. This entry comes from a study of spatial heterogeneity in lung cancer (dated by TCRdb to between 2017 and 2020). At the level of the whole study: More beta-chain than alpha-chain transcripts were consistently detected, likely reflecting higher beta-chain transcript abundance. In the raw uncorrected reads, each unique combination of TCR and UMI appeared on average more than ten times. The study linked features of the TCR repertoire to counts of nonsynonymous mutations, which were determined by whole-exome sequencing of tumor tissue. Both alpha and beta chains were TCR-sequenced in samples taken at surgery, namely 220 tumor regions, around 64 matched nontumor lung samples and just over 55 PBMC samples. In non-small cell lung cancer, the study quantitatively compared TCR alpha and beta repertoires across several tumor regions, matched nontumor lung, and blood. A strong correlation was found between TCR transcript counts in tumor regions and a T cell transcriptional module score from matched bulk RNA-seq. Paper-wide results and their limitations: TCR-seq coverage of tumor T cells was estimated at only approximately 7% for alpha chains and around 13% for beta chains. The count of ubiquitous expanded TCRs correlated with the count of ubiquitous nonsynonymous mutations, and the count of regional expanded TCRs correlated with the count of regional nonsynonymous mutations. Additional single-cell paired TCR alpha and beta sequencing was considered necessary to confirm, at a functional level, the hypothesis that regional TCRs recognize regional mutations. The tumor nonsynonymous mutation count correlated with the number of expanded alpha and beta TCRs within the tumor.

The label giving this sample's time point can be read as: sample taken at primary tumor resection. Donors were under 95 patients with early-stage, untreated non-small cell lung cancer from the lung TRACERx cohort. TCR sequencing used whole RNA extracted from tumor and nontumor lung tissue, or from cryopreserved PBMC samples, without cell sorting. Only patients with enough RNA available from two or more tumor regions were chosen for TCR sequencing. Before being selected, tumor and adjacent nontumor lung specimens were reviewed by a lung pathologist. Libraries were constructed by 5' RACE. TCRdb lists the instrument as NextSeq 500. To allow correction of PCR and sequencing errors, the TCR library protocol tagged every TCR cDNA molecule with a unique molecular identifier. The paper's processing steps were these. TCR identification, UMI-based error correction and CDR3 extraction were all carried out with Decombinator tools. TCRs above a frequency of 2 per 1,000, corresponding to the top 1% of the tumor frequency distribution, were defined as expanded. Expanded tumor TCRs were classed as regional if statistically deemed absent (corrected P<0.05) from at least one tumor region, otherwise ubiquitous. Renyi diversity was calculated using the R vegan package after each repertoire was subsampled 100 times to 5,000 TCRs. CDR3 similarity networks were built from amino acid triplet string-kernel similarity, with CDR3s being connected when pairwise similarity was above 0.82. TCRdb itself trimmed the public reads at Q25 with fastp, ran MiXCR and retained productive beta chains. Identical CDR3 proteins give one entry, which carries the most common genes and DNA. The V and J calls and clone size are TCRdb's, not the authors'. This sample is represented by about 11,000 distinct CDR3 sequences; 4.5% to 5.5% of them were singletons. The top ten hold roughly 12% of the sample.

Sequencing used lung tumor tissue, obtained at surgery. The source is a male donor with early-stage non-small cell lung cancer. Recombination connected TRBV12-3 or TRBV12-4 to TRBJ2-7, with the D segment identity uncertain. The DNA sequence is given as TGTGCCAGCAGACCCGAACCGGAGCCCTCCTACGAGCAGTACTTC. It is translated as CASRPEPEPSYEQYF.